This TCR beta chain was sequenced during a study of T cell responses to AZD1222 COVID-19 vaccine (dated by TCRdb to the early 2020s). General notes on the study: TCR sequencing was performed for 230 to 250 trial participants, of whom some 200 were given two doses of AZD1222 and some 26 were given two doses of MenACWY control vaccine. Trial participants were enrolled into age subgroups of 18-55, 56-69 and 70-plus years, which contained 148, 28 and 57 TCR-sequenced participants, respectively.

On this clone itself: It has no known antigen specificity. Per-base qualities were not stored, and no clone one base away is much larger.

Study-level results and caveats: In the small 56-69-year group, the increase in depth fell short of significance, most likely because of low power. The vaccine-associated CD4 TCRs covered the entire spike protein, and the dominant responses fell in regions 160-218 and 743-854. Because no samples from the day 14 peak response were available, repertoires could be characterized only after the peak T cell response. Nearly half of unique spike-specific TCRs reportedly recognized epitopes outside regions mutated in the B.1.351 and B.1.1.7 variants. Participants were mostly white British and included more females than males, and it was suggested by the authors that clonal diversity may have been underestimated. Conclusions about previously exposed vaccinees are limited because only 5 or 6 AZD1222 recipients were SARS-CoV-2 seropositive at baseline. After two AZD1222 doses, spike-specific TCR breadth and depth were significantly higher than at day 0 and than in MenACWY recipients.

The CDR3 regions of human TCRbeta chains were analyzed by immunosequencing. The authors' analysis ran thus. Repertoire TCRs were checked for matches against a reference library of SARS-CoV-2-specific TCRs that had been generated using the MIRA antigen-specificity platform. Breadth meant the fraction of unique TCRs that were SARS-CoV-2-associated, whereas depth meant the fraction of total T cells that were SARS-CoV-2-associated. Using the MIRA data, each spike-specific TCR was assigned both to the spike region to which the TCR was reactive and to a CD4 or CD8 class. Log10-transformed breadth and depth values were compared by one-way ANOVA with Sidak's multiple comparisons tests. Imported from immuneACCESS, the table was reduced by TCRdb to in-frame sequences with V and J called. These copies leave out some clones; in studies compared against another copy, an unresolved V gene accounts for under half, and the cause of the remainder is not known. The V and J calls and the clone size are those of that table, but D and trimming were determined from the DNA. Counted in this sample were roughly 95,000 clones; approximately 90% of them appeared once. In total, the top ten clones hold around 3.2% of the sample.

This specimen's time point label, per the study, means: about 28 days (+/-7) after the second vaccine dose. AZD1222 recipients whose second dose came at about 4 weeks and those whose second dose came at about 12 weeks were combined into one group, since spike-specific TCR depth and breadth did not differ between the two schedules. The vaccinee samples were drawn from two UK trials, COV001 and COV002, one of which was a single-blind randomized controlled phase 2/3 trial testing AZD1222 (ChAdOx1 nCoV-19) in healthy adults. For TCRbeta chain sequencing, PBMC samples from trial participants were taken at day 0 and at day 28 after the second dose. The TCR originated in an adult who received the AZD1222 COVID-19 vaccine. This specimen was peripheral blood, taken 28 days after the second AZD1222 dose.

The CDR3 region: CASSLTWRDNEQFF. The bases are TGTGCCAGCAGCTTGACCTGGCGGGACAATGAGCAGTTCTTC. The sequence joins TRBV5-6 to TRBJ2-1; D gene: possibly TRBD2, on 5 matching bases. Trimming costs V 1 base and J 5 bases, and their ends lie 10 bases apart. The germline V gene gives CDR1 as SGHDT and CDR2 as YYEEEE. From the cysteine through the phenylalanine, the CDR3 covers 14 amino acids. Just the 42-base CDR3 DNA is kept, in frame starting at base 1.